A single sample is the source of the 12 T cell receptor beta chains below, sequenced in a study of response to subunit inactivated influenza vaccine. From the RT-PCR reads, TCRdb called clonotypes with MiXCR, one entry per CDR3 protein. The sample consists of around 570,000 distinct CDR3 sequences, about 7.6% of them appearing once. The starting material was PBMCs from blood, obtained roughly 24 months after vaccination. Receptors originate from a man aged 45 to 75 who received an inactivated influenza vaccine.

The table lists this clonotype with a few counts. The chain combines TRBV7-9 with TRBJ2-5; maybe TRBD1 (5 bases). Deletions cut 2 bases from V and 5 bases from J, with 15 bases between. The CDR3 runs 15 residues. Germline V gene sequence: CDR1 SEHNR, CDR2 FQNEAQ (reference sequence). The CDR3 DNA follows: TGTGCCAGCAGCTTACAATTTTTGGGGCATGAGACCCAGTACTTC. Amino acids: CASSLQFLGHETQYF.

This clonotype was observed at least ten times. The chain carries TRBV7-2 and TRBJ2-3; D remains ambiguous. The V and J ends lost 6 bases and 0 bases respectively, with 7 bases between them. CDR1 SGHTA and CDR2 FQGNSA come from the germline V gene. There are 13 residues in the CDR3. In DNA, the CDR3 is TGTGCCAGCAGGACATCTAGCACAGATACGCAGTATTTT. Translation: CASRTSSTDTQYF.

This clonotype showed up many times. This chain uses TRBV29-1 with TRBJ1-2, with 9 bases aligning to TRBD1. Trimming took 1 base from V and 8 from J; bases not matched to a gene: 11. From germline, CDR1 is SQVTM and CDR2 ANQGSEA. This CDR3 is 15 amino acids long. CDR3 in amino acids: CSVEGDSGTGYGYTF. The CDR3 DNA reads TGCAGCGTTGAAGGAGATTCCGGGACAGGGTACGGCTACACCTTC.

This clonotype was seen a handful of times. V is TRBV20-1 and J is TRBJ2-3; 8 nucleotides align to TRBD2. The CDR3 runs to 15 residues. Losses at the gene ends were 6 bases for V and 2 bases for J; bases not matched to a gene: 10. Germline CDR1 is DFQATT and CDR2 is SNEGSKA (reference sequence). The chain's CDR3 is CSARKAGADTDTQYF. The CDR3 region has the DNA TGCAGTGCCCGTAAAGCGGGAGCTGACACAGATACGCAGTATTTT.

This clonotype was recorded a few times. The chain recombines TRBV10-2 with TRBJ1-2; weak D call: TRBD1 (6 bases). Looked up from germline, CDR1 is WSHSY and CDR2 is SAAADI. Trimming shortened V by 6 bases and J by 5 bases, and 13 bases separated the two germline ends. This CDR3 has 13 residues. CDR3: CASRSRGVYGYTF. The CDR3 coding sequence is TGCGCCAGCAGAAGCAGGGGCGTATATGGCTACACCTTC.

This clonotype has only a few counts. The rearrangement uses TRBV19 and TRBJ1-1, with D perhaps matching TRBD1 (6 bases). V was pared by 7 bases and J by 4 bases, with 16 bases between. Germline V gene sequence: CDR1 LNHDA, CDR2 SQIVND (reference sequence). The CDR3 sequence is 14 residues long. The CDR3 region has the DNA TGTGCCAGTATGAATCTCAAGGGGGGCACTGAAGCTTTCTTT. Amino acid sequence: CASMNLKGGTEAFF.

The genes are TRBV29-1 and TRBJ2-3; D possibly corresponds to TRBD2 (5 bases). The germline V gene has CDR1 SQVTM and CDR2 ANQGSEA. V shed 3 bases and J shed 0 bases, with 13 bases lying between them. This CDR3 has 15 residues. The CDR3 nucleotides read TGCAGCGTTGAGCGGAGCGGAACTAGCACAGATACGCAGTATTTT. The encoded protein is CSVERSGTSTDTQYF.

A few counts support this clonotype. The chain has TRBV28 and TRBJ2-7; D ambiguous. The germline CDR1 and CDR2 sequences are MDHEN and SYDVKM. The germline V and J ends were trimmed by 5 bases and 7 bases, with 12 bases remaining between them. This CDR3 has 12 amino acids. CDR3 sequence: CASSELQVEQYF. CDR3 bases: TGTGCCAGCAGTGAACTCCAGGTGGAGCAGTACTTC.

This clonotype was observed a handful of times. The chain combines TRBV29-1 with TRBJ2-3, with a tentative D call TRBD2 (5 bases). The germline gives CDR1 SQVTM, CDR2 ANQGSEA. Between the trimmed V and J ends, which lost 6 bases and 1 base, there was a span of 11 bases. This CDR3 spans 13 amino acids. The CDR3 region has the DNA TGCAGCGTATCGCCGCGGGGCACAGATACGCAGTATTTT. Amino acids: CSVSPRGTDTQYF.

This clonotype showed up just a few times. The rearrangement uses TRBV15 and TRBJ2-3, with D maybe TRBD2 (6 bases). V was trimmed by 1 base and J by 4 bases, leaving 9 bases between them. CDR3 length equals 14 residues. Germline lookup yields CDR1 LNHNV and CDR2 YYDKDF (reference sequence). DNA for the CDR3: TGTGCCACCAGCAGAGCGGGAGTTGCAGATACGCAGTATTTT. Translated: CATSRAGVADTQYF.

The chain joins TRBV9 to TRBJ2-1; D uncertain. Trimming took 3 bases from V and 8 from J, leaving 12 bases between them. Per the germline V gene, CDR1 is SGDLS and CDR2 is YYNGEE. This CDR3 is 13 amino acids long. The CDR3 nucleotides are TGTGCCAGCAGCGAAAGCGCCTTCGATGAGCAGTTCTTC. Translation: CASSESAFDEQFF.

The rearrangement links TRBV6-6 to TRBJ2-2, with a possible D match to TRBD2 (6 bases). This CDR3 spans 13 amino acids. With 6 bases removed from V and 6 bases from J, the gap between germline ends came to 11 bases. The germline V gene encodes CDR1 MNHNY and CDR2 SVGAGI (reference sequence). The CDR3 DNA follows: TGTGCCAGCAGCAAGACTAGTCCCGGGGAGCTGTTTTTT. Its translation is CASSKTSPGELFF.